These 19 T cell receptor beta chains originate from one sample sequenced in a study of T cell changes during pregnancy in multiple sclerosis. TCRdb's table, derived via immunoSEQ multiplex PCR, lists solely in-frame clones and lacks some. Of tens of thousands of clones listed, approximately 93% are singletons. Here the sequenced sample was peripheral blood, taken after pregnancy. These receptors were obtained from a female donor with multiple sclerosis, enrolled in a pregnancy study.

This chain uses TRBV4-3 with TRBJ2-3, with D possibly matching TRBD1 (6 bases). V was clipped by 1 base and J by 4 bases, with 9 bases between them. The CDR3 sequence is 14 residues long. In germline, CDR1 is LGHNA, CDR2 YSLEER. The CDR3 spells CASSQGGPADTQYF. The CDR3 DNA reads TGCGCCAGCAGCCAAGGGGGGCCGGCAGATACGCAGTATTTT.

V gene TRBV19 combines with J gene TRBJ1-1; maybe TRBD1 (6 bases). The CDR3 consists of 12 residues. V dropped 8 bases and J dropped 10 bases, with 17 bases sitting between them. Germline V gives CDR1 LNHDA, CDR2 SQIVND (reference sequence). CDR3 DNA: TGTGCCAGTGGGACACCTGTTTCAGGAGCTTTCTTT. This encodes CASGTPVSGAFF.

The chain carries TRBV7-9 and TRBJ2-3, with a possible D match to TRBD2 (5 bases). This CDR3 contains 12 residues. V was cut by 3 bases and J by 4 bases, with 5 bases left in between. Per the germline V gene, CDR1 is SEHNR and CDR2 is FQNEAQ (reference sequence). The DNA for the CDR3 is TGTGCCAGCAGCTTGGAGGCAGATACGCAGTATTTT. It translates to CASSLEADTQYF.

The chain recombines TRBV18 with TRBJ2-1; 12 bases fit TRBD2. Germline CDR1 is KGHSH and CDR2 is LQKENI. The CDR3 extends over 17 amino acids. Trimming at V came to 5 bases and at J to 1 base, leaving 6 bases not matched to a gene. For the CDR3, the DNA is TGTGCCAGCTCATCGACTAGCGGGAGTTTGTCCTACAATGAGCAGTTCTTC. It yields the protein CASSSTSGSLSYNEQFF.

J is TRBJ1-5 and V is TRBV19; maybe TRBD1 (6 bases). CDR1 LNHDA and CDR2 SQIVND come from the germline V gene (reference sequence). This CDR3 is built from 15 residues. Trimming pared 6 bases from V and 3 bases from J, leaving 15 bases between. In DNA, the CDR3 is TGTGCCAGTAGCGATGGACAGCAACCCAATCAGCCCCAGCATTTT. This sequence encodes CASSDGQQPNQPQHF.

J is TRBJ2-3 and V is TRBV10-1; 7 bases fit TRBD2. Germline V CDR1 and CDR2: WNHNN, SYGVQD (reference sequence). Trimming cost V 6 bases and J 0 bases; bases outside gene matches: 3. CDR3 length: 14 amino acids. In DNA, the CDR3 is TGCGCCAGCAGAATTAGCGGGAGCACAGATACGCAGTATTTT. Its translation is CASRISGSTDTQYF.

The chain links TRBV11-2 to TRBJ2-1; TRBD1 is a possible D gene (6 bases). V lost 2 bases to trimming and J lost 6 bases, with 8 bases between them. This CDR3 comprises 13 residues. CDR1 and CDR2 from the germline V gene are SGHAT and FQNNGV. The CDR3 bases are TGTGCCAGCAGCTTACAGGGGCCCAATGAGCAGTTCTTC. Encoded protein: CASSLQGPNEQFF.

This chain uses TRBV5-4 with TRBJ2-7; 9 positions agree with TRBD1. V was clipped by 5 bases and J by 0 bases; unmatched bases: 6. The CDR3 is 15 residues long. Germline CDR1 SGHNT, CDR2 YYREEE (reference sequence). CDR3 amino acids: CASRGPGQGSYEQYF. CDR3 sequence (DNA): TGTGCCAGCAGAGGACCGGGACAGGGCTCCTACGAGCAGTACTTC.

In its sample, this clone was seen many times. V gene TRBV7-6 combines with J gene TRBJ2-7, with a tentative D call TRBD1 (5 bases). The CDR3 length is 12 residues. The V end lost 5 bases, the J end lost 4 bases, and 9 bases lay between the germline ends. Germline V lookup: CDR1 SGHVS, CDR2 FNYEAQ. The CDR3 reads CASSGQGYEQYF. CDR3 DNA: TGTGCCAGCAGCGGGCAGGGTTACGAGCAGTACTTC.

The rearrangement joins TRBV6-6 to TRBJ2-7, with unresolved D. With 6 bases removed from V and 0 bases from J, the gap between germline ends came to 9 bases. The CDR3 loop spans 13 amino acids. Germline CDR1 is MNHNY and CDR2 is SVGAGI (reference sequence). CDR3 sequence (DNA): TGTGCCAGCAGCCACGCTAGCTCCTACGAGCAGTACTTC. The encoded protein is CASSHASSYEQYF.

This clone occurred once. CDR3 DNA sequence: TGTGCCAGCAGTCCCCATCTAGGCAATGAGCAGTTCTTC. Protein sequence: CASSPHLGNEQFF. The chain employs TRBV28 and TRBJ2-1; no firm D call. This CDR3 has 13 residues. V was pared by 5 bases and J by 6 bases, with 11 bases between. In germline, CDR1 is MDHEN, CDR2 SYDVKM.

This rearrangement joins TRBV9 to TRBJ2-2, with 10 bases identical to TRBD2. Unmatched junction bases numbered 5, after V lost 4 bases and J lost 2 bases. Germline V lookup: CDR1 SGDLS, CDR2 YYNGEE. The CDR3 is 16 amino acids. The CDR3 DNA reads TGTGCCAGCAGCTTTCGGACTAGCGGTAACACCGGGGAGCTGTTTTTT. Protein product: CASSFRTSGNTGELFF.

V is TRBV11-3 and J is TRBJ1-2; maybe TRBD1 (6 bases). This CDR3 comprises 17 residues. Germline CDR1 is SGHNT and CDR2 is YENEEA. Trimming stripped 4 bases from V and 8 bases from J, with 26 bases between. The CDR3 loop is CASSSILVGGGVVGYTF. The CDR3 DNA follows: TGTGCCAGCAGCTCCATCCTCGTGGGAGGGGGAGTAGTCGGCTACACCTTC.

About this clone itself: Its ends do not fully match the called genes, so a read error is possible. This CDR3 reads CAGSVRDRGTEAFF. The CDR3 nucleotides are TGTGCCGGCAGCGTTCGGGACAGGGGCACTGAAGCTTTCTTT. V usage is TRBV9 and J usage is TRBJ1-1; 10 bases match TRBD1. Looked up from germline, CDR1 is SGDLS and CDR2 is YYNGEE. The CDR3 has 14 amino acids.

This sequence joins TRBV5-1 and TRBJ1-1, with D perhaps matching TRBD1 (5 bases). This CDR3 region has 16 residues. The germline CDR1 and CDR2 sequences are SGHRS and YFSETQ. V was clipped by 1 base and J by 7 bases, with 20 bases between them. Here the CDR3 DNA reads TGCGCCAGCAGCTTGCGGGGTTCGGGGGATGGTCGTGAAGCTTTCTTT. This translates into CASSLRGSGDGREAFF.

The rearrangement links TRBV11-2 to TRBJ1-3, with TRBD1 matching 8 bases. Unmatched junction bases numbered 3, after V lost 5 bases and J lost 0 bases. Germline CDR1 SGHAT, CDR2 FQNNGV. CDR3 length: 15 residues. The CDR3 protein is CASSRDRGSGNTIYF. CDR3 in DNA: TGTGCCAGCAGCCGCGACAGGGGCTCTGGAAACACCATATATTTT.

The chain recombines TRBV12-5 with TRBJ2-7; the D gene is possibly TRBD1 (5 bases). The CDR3 extends over 16 amino acids. Between the trimmed V and J ends, which lost 3 bases and 1 base, there was a span of 16 bases. Germline V gene data show CDR1 as LGHNT and CDR2 as FRNRAP. CDR3 region: CASGLPHLQESYEQYF. The CDR3 nucleotides read TGTGCTAGTGGTTTACCCCACCTACAGGAATCCTACGAGCAGTACTTC.

A single count supports this clone. The chain is built from TRBV19 and TRBJ1-5; TRBD1 aligns across 7 bases. Unmatched junction bases numbered 4, after V lost 6 bases and J lost 2 bases. This CDR3 has 14 amino acids. Germline V gene sequence: CDR1 LNHDA, CDR2 SQIVND (reference sequence). The CDR3 loop reads CASRPGGGNQPQHF. In DNA form, the CDR3 reads TGTGCCAGTAGGCCAGGGGGTGGCAATCAGCCCCAGCATTTT.

V and J are TRBV27 and TRBJ1-5, with a tentative D call TRBD1 (6 bases). The V and J ends lost 4 bases and 7 bases respectively, with 14 bases between them. CDR1 and CDR2 (germline): MNHEY, SMNVEV (reference sequence). The CDR3 has 14 amino acids. In DNA form, the CDR3 reads TGTGCCAGCAGTTGGTCAGGGGCCGACCAGCCCCAGCATTTT. Translation gives CASSWSGADQPQHF.